These T cell receptor beta chains were read from a single sample in a study of blood T cells in healthy people across ages. TCRdb reanalysed the 5' RACE reads using MiXCR and keeps one entry per CDR3 protein. The sample contains fewer than 1,000,000 distinct CDR3 sequences, under 45% of which appear only once. Source material: blood. The receptors stem from a man aged 60 to 75 in good health. Each CDR3 is given with its conserved first and last residue. D genes are given only for firm matches. Rows may omit the clone size; those that give it use once, few, many or a size class.

d_call j_call v_call clone_size cdr3_aa cdr3_nt
NA TRBJ1-5 TRBV7-9 NA CASSPDTNQPQHF TGTGCCAGCAGCCCAGACACGAATCAGCCCCAGCATTTT
TRBD1 TRBJ2-7 TRBV11-1 NA CASSLSSGTGTYEQYF TGTGCCAGCAGCCTCAGCTCCGGGACAGGCACCTACGAGCAGTACTTC
TRBD1 TRBJ2-1 TRBV7-9 few CASSLEDRGHRNEQFF TGTGCCAGCAGCTTAGAGGACAGGGGGCATCGGAATGAGCAGTTCTTC
NA TRBJ2-3 TRBV7-3 few CASSRTGPTGVVTDTQYF TGTGCCAGCAGCCGCACCGGGCCCACTGGGGTAGTCACAGATACGCAGTATTTT
TRBD1 TRBJ2-3 TRBV9 NA CASSGQGRTQYF TGTGCCAGCAGCGGACAGGGAAGGACGCAGTATTTT
NA TRBJ2-5 TRBV20-1 NA CSAQGGETQYF TGCAGTGCGCAGGGGGGAGAGACCCAGTACTTC
TRBD1 TRBJ2-7 TRBV11-3 NA CASSLDLSGTGVVHEQYF TGTGCCAGCAGCTTAGATCTTAGCGGGACAGGGGTTGTCCACGAGCAGTACTTC
TRBD2 TRBJ2-7 TRBV5-8 NA CASRLPGLARGEQYF TGTGCCAGCAGATTACCGGGACTAGCCCGAGGCGAGCAGTACTTC
TRBD1 TRBJ1-4 TRBV20-1 NA CSASLWTGTPTEKLFF TGCAGTGCTAGTCTCTGGACAGGGACACCTACAGAAAAACTGTTTTTT
NA TRBJ2-3 TRBV5-1 NA CASSLDSGQGGDTQYF TGCGCCAGCAGCTTGGACAGTGGGCAGGGGGGTGATACGCAGTATTTT
NA TRBJ2-6 TRBV7-9 NA CASSRRGANVLTF TGTGCCAGCAGCCGGCGAGGGGCCAACGTCCTGACTTTC
NA TRBJ1-4 TRBV7-9 NA CASSSDSGPEKLFF TGTGCCAGCAGCTCGGACAGCGGTCCTGAAAAACTGTTTTTT
TRBD1 TRBJ1-2 TRBV6-2/TRBV6-3 few CASGQARSYTF TGTGCCAGCGGACAGGCTCGGAGCTACACCTTC
TRBD2 TRBJ2-5 TRBV20-1 few CSARDFQRGAETQYF TGCAGTGCTAGAGATTTCCAGCGGGGGGCAGAGACCCAGTACTTC
NA TRBJ2-1 TRBV5-1 once CASSSNREQFF TGCGCCAGCAGCTCAAACAGGGAGCAGTTCTTC
NA TRBJ1-2 TRBV27 NA CASSPRVGDQNYGYTF TGTGCCAGCAGCCCCCGGGTAGGGGATCAAAACTATGGCTACACCTTC
TRBD1 TRBJ2-1 TRBV9 once CACSPKGDRYNEQFF TGTGCCTGCAGCCCAAAGGGGGACAGATACAATGAGCAGTTCTTC
NA TRBJ2-7 TRBV27 NA CASSITRGWDRHEQYF TGTGCCAGCAGTATCACGAGGGGATGGGACCGTCACGAGCAGTACTTC
NA TRBJ2-7 TRBV2 NA CASKWTVGEQYF TGTGCCAGCAAATGGACTGTGGGCGAGCAGTACTTC
NA TRBJ2-7 TRBV12-3/TRBV12-4 few CASSFLGPGDEQYF TGTGCCAGCAGTTTTTTGGGGCCGGGGGACGAGCAGTACTTC
NA TRBJ1-2 TRBV15 few CATRVGAGDNPHYGYTF TGTGCCACCAGGGTAGGGGCAGGGGATAATCCCCACTATGGCTACACCTTC
TRBD1 TRBJ1-5 TRBV4-3 NA CASSQDVMGQGYHSNQPQHF TGCGCCAGCAGCCAAGATGTAATGGGACAGGGCTATCATAGCAATCAGCCCCAGCATTTT
NA TRBJ2-1 TRBV20-1 few CSAKENNYNEQFF TGCAGTGCTAAAGAGAACAATTACAATGAGCAGTTCTTC
NA TRBJ2-3 TRBV28 NA CASSLGLGLADTQYF TGTGCCAGCAGTTTGGGGCTCGGGTTGGCAGATACGCAGTATTTT
NA TRBJ1-2 TRBV9 once CASSVETGYGYTF TGTGCCAGCAGCGTAGAAACAGGTTATGGCTACACCTTC
NA TRBJ1-2 TRBV7-9 NA CASSLAFYGYTF TGTGCCAGCAGCTTAGCGTTTTATGGCTACACCTTC
TRBD1 TRBJ2-7 TRBV5-6 few CASSSGQGAGVFYEQYF TGTGCCAGCAGCTCGGGACAGGGGGCAGGAGTGTTCTACGAGCAGTACTTC
TRBD1 TRBJ1-2 TRBV30 NA CAWRPGQGAGGYTF TGTGCCTGGAGACCGGGACAGGGGGCGGGTGGCTACACCTTC
NA TRBJ1-2 TRBV9 NA CASSADTRGYTF TGTGCCAGCAGCGCTGATACCCGGGGCTACACCTTC
NA TRBJ2-7 TRBV7-2 few CASNPGGGEQYF TGTGCCAGCAACCCTGGGGGTGGGGAGCAGTACTTC
TRBD1 TRBJ2-4 TRBV18 NA CASSPGDRKNIQYF TGTGCCAGCTCACCCGGGGACAGGAAAAACATTCAGTACTTC
NA TRBJ2-6 TRBV25-1 few CASSEYRVSGANVLTF TGTGCCAGCAGTGAATATAGGGTCTCTGGGGCCAACGTCCTGACTTTC
NA TRBJ2-3 TRBV4-1 NA CASSQSRSNRPADTRYF TGCGCCAGCAGCCAAAGTCGATCGAACAGGCCAGCAGATACGCGGTATTTT
NA TRBJ2-4 TRBV7-9 few CASSPPSSYIQYF TGTGCCAGCAGCCCCCCCTCTAGCTACATTCAGTACTTC
NA TRBJ2-7 TRBV7-2 few CASSLANTLGREQYF TGTGCCAGCAGCTTAGCGAATACCTTGGGGCGGGAGCAGTACTTC
NA TRBJ2-3 TRBV6-6 few CASSYMTGDTQYF TGTGCCAGCAGTTATATGACAGGTGATACGCAGTATTTT
NA TRBJ1-4 TRBV6-1 NA CASSDSDKANEKLFF TGTGCCAGCAGTGACTCGGACAAGGCGAATGAAAAACTGTTTTTT
NA TRBJ1-2 TRBV19 NA CASSATYGYTF TGTGCCAGTAGTGCAACCTATGGCTACACCTTC
TRBD1 TRBJ2-5 TRBV5-1 few CASSLAGAGGGETQYF TGCGCCAGCAGCTTGGCGGGAGCAGGGGGCGGAGAGACCCAGTACTTC
NA TRBJ1-2 TRBV5-1 NA CASTTGTNNYGYTF TGCGCCAGTACAACAGGGACCAATAACTATGGCTACACCTTC
NA TRBJ1-2 TRBV7-2 few CASSLTGRGYTF TGTGCCAGCAGTTTAACGGGTCGTGGCTACACCTTC
TRBD2 TRBJ2-1 TRBV20-1 NA CSARTSGSSGVHNEQFF TGCAGTGCTAGGACCTCCGGGTCTAGCGGGGTTCACAATGAGCAGTTCTTC
NA TRBJ1-1 TRBV5-1 NA CASSGGLMNTEAFF TGCGCCAGCAGTGGGGGCCTTATGAACACTGAAGCTTTCTTT
TRBD1 TRBJ2-1 TRBV7-6 NA CASSRYTDKARGYNEQFF TGTGCCAGCAGCAGATACACGGACAAGGCCAGGGGGTACAATGAGCAGTTCTTC
TRBD2 TRBJ2-5 TRBV7-2 NA CASRGGYQETQYF TGTGCCAGCAGGGGAGGGTACCAAGAGACCCAGTACTTC
NA TRBJ2-5 TRBV7-2 many CASSFSGYQETQYF TGTGCCAGCAGCTTTAGCGGCTACCAAGAGACCCAGTACTTC
NA TRBJ2-7 TRBV4-3 many CASSQDGSSYEQYF TGCGCCAGCAGCCAAGATGGCTCCTCCTACGAGCAGTACTTC
NA TRBJ2-5 TRBV15 few CATSRDRGQETQYF TGTGCCACCAGCAGAGACAGGGGACAAGAGACCCAGTACTTC
NA TRBJ2-1 TRBV12-3/TRBV12-4 NA CASSWWSVSNEQFF TGTGCCAGCAGTTGGTGGAGCGTGAGCAATGAGCAGTTCTTC
NA TRBJ1-1 TRBV15 NA CATSGTSNPGDYNTEAFF TGTGCCACCAGCGGAACCTCAAATCCAGGAGACTATAACACTGAAGCTTTCTTT
TRBD2 TRBJ2-3 TRBV7-2 NA CASSTWTSSAGTQYF TGTGCCAGCAGCACGTGGACTAGTTCGGCGGGTACGCAGTATTTT
TRBD1 TRBJ2-1 TRBV6-2/TRBV6-3 NA CASSYFSGTGDEQFF TGTGCCAGCAGTTACTTTTCGGGGACAGGGGATGAGCAGTTCTTC
NA TRBJ2-1 TRBV20-1 many CSARGPAPSSYNEQFF TGCAGTGCTAGGGGCCCTGCTCCGAGCTCCTACAATGAGCAGTTCTTC
TRBD1 TRBJ1-5 TRBV10-3 NA CAISGTGGYQPQHF TGTGCCATCAGTGGGACAGGGGGCTATCAGCCCCAGCATTTT
TRBD2 TRBJ2-5 TRBV6-1 few CASSEPRGGSDVGTQYF TGTGCCAGCAGTGAACCTCGGGGGGGCTCCGATGTGGGGACCCAGTACTTC
NA TRBJ2-1 TRBV29-1 NA CSVELSGADYNEQFF TGCAGCGTTGAGTTAAGTGGGGCCGACTACAATGAGCAGTTCTTC
TRBD2 TRBJ2-3 TRBV11-2 NA CASSRLAGGLTDTQYF TGTGCCAGCAGCCGCCTAGCGGGGGGCCTCACAGATACGCAGTATTTT
TRBD1 TRBJ2-7 TRBV12-3/TRBV12-4 NA CASSSDRDLSYEQYF TGTGCCAGCAGTTCGGACAGGGACCTATCCTACGAGCAGTACTTC
NA TRBJ1-2 TRBV6-2/TRBV6-3 NA CASRTQGSSHYYGYTF TGTGCCAGCAGGACCCAGGGGTCCTCTCATTACTATGGCTACACCTTC